This TCR beta chain was sequenced for a study of spatial heterogeneity in lung cancer. Study in general: Each unique TCR and UMI combination was seen more than ten times on average in raw reads.

The germline CDR1 and CDR2 sequences are SNHLY and FYNNEI. There are 15 residues in the CDR3. Unmatched junction bases numbered 5, after V lost 1 base and J lost 6 bases. This clonotype was counted many times. Antigen unknown. Overall study results and limits: The numbers of ubiquitous and regional expanded TCRs correlated with ubiquitous and regional nonsynonymous mutations, respectively. In tumors, expanded intratumoral alpha and beta TCR counts tracked mutation counts. For tumor T cells, estimated coverage reached only approximately 7% (alpha) and over 11% (beta).

Time point denoted: sample taken at primary tumor resection. TCRdb re-called the 5' RACE reads through MiXCR, storing one row per CDR3 protein. The sample has around 10,000 distinct CDR3 sequences, roughly 6.8% seen once; the top ten hold 25% to 35%. Sequenced here: lung tumor tissue, sampled at surgery. The chain links TRBV2 to TRBJ1-5, with 8 bases fitting TRBD1. The TCR was taken from a male donor with early-stage non-small cell lung cancer. The CDR3 sequence is CASSEDRGMGQPQHF. The CDR3 DNA sequence: TGTGCCAGCAGTGAAGACAGGGGGATGGGTCAGCCCCAGCATTTT.